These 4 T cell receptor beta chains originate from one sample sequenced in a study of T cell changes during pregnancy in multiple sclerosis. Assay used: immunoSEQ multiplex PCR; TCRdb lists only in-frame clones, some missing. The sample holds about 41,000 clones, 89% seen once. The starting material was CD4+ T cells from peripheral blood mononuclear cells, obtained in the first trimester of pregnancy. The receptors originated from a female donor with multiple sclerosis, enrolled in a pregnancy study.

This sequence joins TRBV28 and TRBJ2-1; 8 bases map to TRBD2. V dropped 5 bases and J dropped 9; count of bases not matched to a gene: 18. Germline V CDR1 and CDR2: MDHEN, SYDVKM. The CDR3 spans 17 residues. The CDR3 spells CASSPLTLSGRRGEQFF. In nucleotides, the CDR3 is TGTGCCAGCAGTCCCCTTACGCTGAGCGGGAGACGTGGTGAGCAGTTCTTC. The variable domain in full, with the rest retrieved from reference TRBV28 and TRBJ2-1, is DVKVTQSSRYLVKRTGEKVFLECVQDMDHENMFWYRQDPGLGLRLIYFSYDVKMKEKGDIPEGYSVSREKKERFSLILESASTNQTSMYLCASSPLTLSGRRGEQFFGPGTRLTVL.

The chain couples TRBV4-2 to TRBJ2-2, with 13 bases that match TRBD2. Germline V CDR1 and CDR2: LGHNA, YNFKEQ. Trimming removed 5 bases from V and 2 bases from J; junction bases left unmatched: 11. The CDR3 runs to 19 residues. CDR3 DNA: TGTGCCAGCAGCAGAAGACTAGCGGGAGGCCCCATAAACACCGGGGAGCTGTTTTTT. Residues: CASSRRLAGGPINTGELFF.

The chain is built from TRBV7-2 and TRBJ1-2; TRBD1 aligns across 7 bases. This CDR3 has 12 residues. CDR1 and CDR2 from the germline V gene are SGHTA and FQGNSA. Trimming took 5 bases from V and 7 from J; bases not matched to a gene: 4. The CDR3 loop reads CASSPRTGGYTF. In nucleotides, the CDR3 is TGTGCCAGCAGCCCCCGGACAGGTGGCTACACCTTC.

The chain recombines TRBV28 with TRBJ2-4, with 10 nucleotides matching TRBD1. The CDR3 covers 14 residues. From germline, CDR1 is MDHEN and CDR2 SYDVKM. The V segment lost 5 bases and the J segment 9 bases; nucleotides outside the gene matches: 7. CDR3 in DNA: TGTGCCAGCAGTCGGACAGGGGGAGGGGGCATTCAGTACTTC. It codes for CASSRTGGGGIQYF.